One sample yielded the 23 T cell receptor beta chains listed below, sequenced in a study of shared clonotypes between healthy human individuals. Here immunoSEQ multiplex PCR was the method, and the copy in TCRdb shows in-frame clones only, minus some. Of about 2.4 million clones in the sample, approximately 92% are singletons; the top ten hold more than 0.12%. Sequences were obtained from naive CD4+ T cells sorted from blood. Subset defined: CD45RA+ positively selected. The receptors shown here come from a man aged 18 to 29 in good health.

The V gene is TRBV27, the J gene TRBJ1-4; TRBD1 aligns across 9 bases. Germline assignment: CDR1 MNHEY and CDR2 SMNVEV (reference sequence). Losses at the gene ends were 5 bases for V and 4 bases for J; bases not matched to a gene: 20. This CDR3 has 20 amino acids. The CDR3 DNA sequence: TGTGCCAGCAGTCGACGTCGTCCCGGGACAGGGTTGGGTGGTAATGAAAAACTGTTTTTT. It codes for CASSRRRPGTGLGGNEKLFF.

The rearrangement uses TRBV4-3 and TRBJ2-7; no clear D. Trimming left V 3 bases short and J 4 bases short, with 13 bases between. Germline V gene sequence: CDR1 LGHNA, CDR2 YSLEER. This CDR3 contains 14 residues. The CDR3 DNA is TGCGCCAGCAGCCAGAGTGTTCTGTCATACGAGCAGTACTTC. This translates into CASSQSVLSYEQYF.

The chain employs TRBV27 and TRBJ2-6, with 8 bases lining up with TRBD1. Losses at the gene ends were 8 bases for V and 10 bases for J; bases not matched to a gene: 13. Germline CDR1 is MNHEY and CDR2 is SMNVEV (reference sequence). This CDR3 contains 15 residues. This CDR3 reads CASGSPGQGKNVLTF. In DNA, the CDR3 is TGTGCCAGCGGGTCCCCCGGACAGGGTAAAAACGTCCTGACTTTC.

The chain recombines TRBV11-2 with TRBJ2-3; 10 nucleotides match TRBD2. The ends lost 5 bases at V and 6 bases at J; junction bases unmatched: 11. The CDR3 totals 16 residues. Germline CDR1 SGHAT, CDR2 FQNNGV. In DNA, the CDR3 is TGTGCCAGCAGCCCCAGGGGTAGCGGGGGGTCCGATACGCAGTATTTT. The encoded protein is CASSPRGSGGSDTQYF.

This chain connects TRBV5-1 to TRBJ2-7; possible D gene TRBD2, 5 bases. Germline-derived CDR1 and CDR2 are SGHRS and YFSETQ. This CDR3 contains 16 residues. Trimming shortened V by 0 bases and J by 3 bases, and 16 bases separated the two germline ends. Here the CDR3 DNA reads TGCGCCAGCAGCTTGGCCCCTGGGAGTAAACGCTACGAGCAGTACTTC. Amino acids: CASSLAPGSKRYEQYF.

This chain joins TRBV4-3 and TRBJ2-3, with D maybe TRBD1 (6 bases). Trimming took off 4 bases at V and 5 bases at J, with 16 bases between the two ends. Germline V gene sequence: CDR1 LGHNA, CDR2 YSLEER. The CDR3 is 15 amino acids. CDR3 residues: CASSLKGSRGDTQYF. The CDR3 bases are TGCGCCAGCAGCCTAAAAGGGAGCAGGGGAGATACGCAGTATTTT.

V is TRBV2 and J is TRBJ1-3; 8 bases line up with TRBD1. The CDR3 length is 14 residues. The J segment lost 4 bases and the V segment lost 7 bases, leaving 6 bases of the junction unmatched. Per germline, CDR1 SNHLY and CDR2 FYNNEI. This chain's CDR3 is CASTRGQGGNTIYF. Here the CDR3 DNA reads TGTGCCAGCACCAGGGGGCAGGGAGGAAACACCATATATTTT.

The chain links TRBV10-3 to TRBJ1-1; TRBD1 might be the D (6 bases). V was pared by 7 bases and J by 0 bases, with 12 bases between. The CDR3 has 14 residues. Germline CDR1 reads ENHRY; CDR2 reads SYGVKD. The CDR3 nucleotides are TGTGCCATCAATACACAGGGAATGAACACTGAAGCTTTCTTT. It is translated as CAINTQGMNTEAFF.

V is TRBV28 and J is TRBJ2-7, with 7 bases matching TRBD1. The CDR3 extends over 14 amino acids. Germline CDR1 and CDR2: MDHEN and SYDVKM. Trimming cost V 6 bases and J 4 bases; bases outside gene matches: 9. The CDR3 loop is CASRSPGGQYEQYF. In nucleotides, the CDR3 is TGTGCCAGCAGGTCTCCAGGGGGTCAGTACGAGCAGTACTTC. Looking up the rest from reference TRBV28 and TRBJ2-7 gives the full variable domain: DVKVTQSSRYLVKRTGEKVFLECVQDMDHENMFWYRQDPGLGLRLIYFSYDVKMKEKGDIPEGYSVSREKKERFSLILESASTNQTSMYLCASRSPGGQYEQYFGPGTRLTVT.

The chain joins TRBV6-1 to TRBJ2-1; no reliable D call. The V and J ends lost 1 base and 0 bases respectively, with 10 bases between them. Germline V gives CDR1 MNHNS, CDR2 SASEGT. CDR3 length: 16 residues. The CDR3, as DNA: TGTGCCAGCAGTGAAGGACCCCTGAGCTCCTACAATGAGCAGTTCTTC. Amino acid sequence: CASSEGPLSSYNEQFF.

The J gene is TRBJ2-2, the V gene TRBV2; D ambiguous. The CDR3 totals 14 residues. Per the germline V gene, CDR1 is SNHLY and CDR2 is FYNNEI. V dropped 8 bases and J dropped 4 bases, with 14 bases sitting between them. CDR3: CASVPDGSTGELFF. CDR3 DNA sequence: TGTGCCAGCGTGCCGGATGGATCCACCGGGGAGCTGTTTTTT.

V gene TRBV5-1 combines with J gene TRBJ2-3; D is possibly TRBD2 (6 bases). The germline gives CDR1 SGHRS, CDR2 YFSETQ. V lost 7 bases, J lost 2 bases, and 20 bases lay in between. The CDR3 spans 16 residues. The CDR3 DNA reads as TGCGCCAGCCGAGGCGGGTCGGGAGATTACACAGATACGCAGTATTTT. Translation: CASRGGSGDYTDTQYF. The whole variable domain, remainder taken from reference TRBV5-1 and TRBJ2-3, is KAGVTQTPRYLIKTRGQQVTLSCSPISGHRSVSWYQQTPGQGLQFLFEYFSETQRNKGNFPGRFSGRQFSNSRSEMNVSTLELGDSALYLCASRGGSGDYTDTQYFGPGTRLTVL.

This sequence joins TRBV6-5 and TRBJ1-1; D unclear. Germline V CDR1 and CDR2: MNHEY, SVGAGI. The CDR3 spans 14 residues. Trimming stripped 3 bases from V and 3 bases from J, with 11 bases between. CDR3 residues: CASSYRVSYTEAFF. The CDR3 nucleotides read TGTGCCAGCAGTTATCGGGTATCGTACACTGAAGCTTTCTTT.

CDR3 region: CASSLDGLVYGYTF. The CDR3 nucleotides read TGTGCCAGCAGCTTGGATGGGCTTGTCTATGGCTACACCTTC. The V call is TRBV5-4, the J call TRBJ1-2; no clear D. Between the trimmed V and J ends, which lost 0 bases and 4 bases, there was a span of 10 bases. This CDR3 has 14 residues. CDR1 and CDR2 from the germline V gene are SGHNT and YYREEE (reference sequence). The variable domain in full, with the rest retrieved from reference TRBV5-4 and TRBJ1-2, is ETGVTQSPTHLIKTRGQQVTLRCSSQSGHNTVSWYQQALGQGPQFIFQYYREEENGRGNFPPRFSGLQFPNYSSELNVNALELDDSALYLCASSLDGLVYGYTFGSGTRLTVV.

About this clone: Other DNA variants within this sample encode the same CDR3. The chain has TRBV6-5 and TRBJ2-6, with D hard to call. The germline V gene encodes CDR1 MNHEY and CDR2 SVGAGI. Trimming left V 2 bases short and J 4 bases short, with 3 bases between. This CDR3 has 13 residues. CDR3 coding DNA: TGTGCCAGCAGTTACACAGGGGCCAACGTCCTGACTTTC. Translated, it gives CASSYTGANVLTF.

The chain joins TRBV2 to TRBJ2-2; perhaps TRBD1 as D (5 bases). Trimming shortened V by 1 base and J by 5 bases, and 14 bases separated the two germline ends. Germline V gene data show CDR1 as SNHLY and CDR2 as FYNNEI. The CDR3 has 16 amino acids. As DNA, the CDR3 is TGTGCCAGCAGTGAAGGGCCAGGGAAGAGTACCGGGGAGCTGTTTTTT. It codes for CASSEGPGKSTGELFF.

The V call is TRBV7-8, the J call TRBJ2-5; 10 nucleotides agree with TRBD2. With V trimmed by 1 base and J by 1 base, 6 bases remained unmatched. Germline V gives CDR1 SGHVS, CDR2 FQNEAQ. The CDR3 has 17 amino acids. The CDR3 loop reads CASSLGLLAGTQETQYF. Here the CDR3 DNA reads TGTGCCAGCAGCTTAGGATTACTAGCGGGGACCCAAGAGACCCAGTACTTC.

The rearrangement uses TRBV19 and TRBJ1-1; D call uncertain. Trimming left V 7 bases short and J 1 base short, with 10 bases between. The CDR3 length is 13 residues. The germline gives CDR1 LNHDA, CDR2 SQIVND (reference sequence). This chain's CDR3 is CASKIQRNTEAFF. The CDR3 DNA is TGTGCCAGTAAAATACAGCGGAACACTGAAGCTTTCTTT.

The chain couples TRBV11-2 to TRBJ1-5; D perhaps matches TRBD1 (5 bases). This CDR3 spans 15 amino acids. V was clipped by 1 base and J by 5 bases, with 12 bases between them. Looked up from germline, CDR1 is SGHAT and CDR2 is FQNNGV. The CDR3 DNA reads as TGTGCCAGCAGCTTAGGGGTTGACAGATATCAGCCCCAGCATTTT. It is translated as CASSLGVDRYQPQHF.

The CDR3: CASSPTGLVGLEQFF. The CDR3 nucleotides are TGCGCCAGCAGCCCCACGGGACTAGTGGGGTTGGAGCAGTTCTTC. The chain carries TRBV4-1 and TRBJ2-1; 8 nucleotides agree with TRBD2. CDR3 size: 15 residues. Germline values: CDR1 MGHRA, CDR2 YSYEKL. Unmatched junction bases numbered 12, after V lost 4 bases and J lost 10 bases.

The chain joins TRBV5-1 to TRBJ2-2; D gene unclear. The V and J ends lost 0 bases and 1 base respectively, with 10 bases between them. Germline values: CDR1 SGHRS, CDR2 YFSETQ. This CDR3 comprises 16 residues. As DNA, the CDR3 is TGCGCCAGCAGCTTGGGGCAGGCTATGAACACCGGGGAGCTGTTTTTT. Translated: CASSLGQAMNTGELFF.

The chain joins TRBV6-1 to TRBJ1-5, with D maybe TRBD1 (6 bases). The germline V and J ends were trimmed by 10 bases and 5 bases, with 18 bases remaining between them. Germline-derived CDR1 and CDR2 are MNHNS and SASEGT. The CDR3 loop spans 14 amino acids. This CDR3 reads CATEPDSLYQPQHF. CDR3 in DNA: TGTGCCACCGAACCGGACAGTTTATATCAGCCCCAGCATTTT.

The chain combines TRBV10-3 with TRBJ2-3; TRBD2 is a possible D gene (6 bases). The CDR3 totals 15 residues. V was trimmed by 0 bases and J by 6 bases, leaving 13 bases between them. Germline values: CDR1 ENHRY, CDR2 SYGVKD. CDR3 DNA: TGTGCCATCAGTGAGTCATCCATCGGGGGTGATACGCAGTATTTT. Its protein product is CAISESSIGGDTQYF.